This entry concerns a single T cell receptor (beta chain). Its target is not known. cDNA prepared by RNA extraction and subsequent reverse transcription served as the template for sequencing. The repertoire was sequenced with immunoSEQ multiplex PCR; TCRdb's copy has only in-frame clones and lacks some. The data show approximately 150,000 clones, approximately 49% seen once. The data belong to a study of CD8+ T cells in alopecia areata. CDR1 is SGHRS, CDR2 YFSETQ, per germline. The CDR3 runs 14 residues. With 3 bases clipped from V and 5 bases from J, the junction kept 1 base outside the gene matches. Regarding the study as a whole: Clonality was higher in lesional than normal scalp, especially in alopecia totalis/universalis. The study also sequences resident alphabeta T cells of normal skin in scalp samples.

Sequences were derived from CD4+ T cells sorted from blood, sampled at week 0. The receptor comes from a human donor with alopecia areata. The V call is TRBV5-1, the J call TRBJ2-7, with 14 nucleotides matching TRBD2. The CDR3 spells CASSSGLAGDEQYF. The CDR3 nucleotides are TGCGCCAGCAGCTCGGGACTAGCGGGAGACGAGCAGTACTTC.